What follows describes a single TCR beta chain. Its antigen is unknown. From the reads, TCRdb called clonotypes with MiXCR, one entry per CDR3 protein. The sample holds about 50,000 distinct CDR3 sequences, roughly 21% seen once. The data derive from a study of T cell repertoires in cytomegalovirus infection. The CDR3 spans 16 residues. The germline V gene encodes CDR1 MDHEN and CDR2 SYDVKM. Germline trimming cut 6 bases from V and 4 bases from J; bases unmatched to any gene: 11. The chain uses TRBV28 and TRBJ2-1, with TRBD2 matching 8 bases. The TCR originated in a human donor in good health (CMV status not recorded). Some clones in this sample may be carry-over from other donors' samples. The starting material was CD8+ T cells from cultured PBMCs, obtained from culture after CMV antigen stimulation. The CDR3 loop is CASSLEIAGSYNEQFF. CDR3 DNA: TGTGCCAGCAGCTTAGAGATAGCGGGGTCTTACAATGAGCAGTTCTTC. Combining the CDR3 with reference TRBV28 and TRBJ2-1 gives the whole variable domain DVKVTQSSRYLVKRTGEKVFLECVQDMDHENMFWYRQDPGLGLRLIYFSYDVKMKEKGDIPEGYSVSREKKERFSLILESASTNQTSMYLCASSLEIAGSYNEQFFGPGTRLTVL.